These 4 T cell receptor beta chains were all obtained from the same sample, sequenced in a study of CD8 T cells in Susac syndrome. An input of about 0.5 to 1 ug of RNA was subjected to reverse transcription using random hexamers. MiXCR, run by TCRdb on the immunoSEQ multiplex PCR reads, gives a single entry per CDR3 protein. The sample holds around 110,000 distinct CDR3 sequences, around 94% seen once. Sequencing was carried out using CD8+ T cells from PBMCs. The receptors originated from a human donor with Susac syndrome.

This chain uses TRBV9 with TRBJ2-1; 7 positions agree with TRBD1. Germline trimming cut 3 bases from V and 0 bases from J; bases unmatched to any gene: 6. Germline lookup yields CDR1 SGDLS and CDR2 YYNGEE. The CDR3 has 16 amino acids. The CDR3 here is CASSGTGDSSYNEQFF. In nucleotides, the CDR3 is TGTGCCAGCAGCGGTACAGGGGACAGCTCCTACAATGAGCAGTTCTTC.

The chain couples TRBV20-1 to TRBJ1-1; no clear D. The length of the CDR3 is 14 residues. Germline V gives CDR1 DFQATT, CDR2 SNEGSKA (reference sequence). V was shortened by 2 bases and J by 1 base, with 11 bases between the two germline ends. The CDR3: CSARLVVGNTEAFF. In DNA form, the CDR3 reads TGCAGTGCTAGATTAGTTGTGGGGAACACTGAAGCTTTCTTT.

Here the CDR3 reads CASSASRGMNTEAFF. Here the CDR3 DNA reads TGTGCCAGCAGCGCCTCGAGGGGGATGAACACTGAAGCTTTCTTT. The V gene is TRBV9, the J gene TRBJ1-1; a possible D gene is TRBD1 (6 bases). The germline CDR1 and CDR2 sequences are SGDLS and YYNGEE. The CDR3 contains 15 residues. The V and J ends lost 3 bases and 0 bases respectively, with 12 bases between them.

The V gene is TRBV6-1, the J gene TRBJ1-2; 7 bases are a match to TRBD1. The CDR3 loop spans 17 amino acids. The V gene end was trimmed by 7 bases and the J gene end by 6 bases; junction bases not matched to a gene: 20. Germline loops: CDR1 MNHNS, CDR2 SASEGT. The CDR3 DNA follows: TGTGCCAGCACCATACGACAGGGAATAAGTAGGGAGGATGGCTACACCTTC. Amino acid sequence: CASTIRQGISREDGYTF.